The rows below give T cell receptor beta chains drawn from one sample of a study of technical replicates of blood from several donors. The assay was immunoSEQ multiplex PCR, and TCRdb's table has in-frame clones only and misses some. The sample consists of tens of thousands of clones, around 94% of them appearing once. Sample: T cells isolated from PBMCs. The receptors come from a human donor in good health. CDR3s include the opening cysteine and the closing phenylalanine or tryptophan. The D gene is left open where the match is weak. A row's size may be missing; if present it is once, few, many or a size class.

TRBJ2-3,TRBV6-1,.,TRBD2,TGTGCCAGCTGGGTACCGGGACTACTTACAGATACGCAGTATTTT,CASWVPGLLTDTQYF
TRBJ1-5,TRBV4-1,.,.,TGCGCCAGCAGCGCCTTGACACGGGGGGAGCCCCAGCATTTT,CASSALTRGEPQHF
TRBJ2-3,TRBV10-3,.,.,TGTGCCGCCGATACTGACGGGGGTATAGATACGCAGTATTTT,CAADTDGGIDTQYF
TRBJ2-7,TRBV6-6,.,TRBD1,TGTGCCAGCAGTCCCGGGACAGGGAGAATTAATGAGTACTTC,CASSPGTGRINEYF
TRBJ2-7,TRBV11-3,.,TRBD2,TGTGCCAGCAGCACCCCCATGACGGGGGGACCAATAACCCCCGAGCAGTACTTC,CASSTPMTGGPITPEQYF
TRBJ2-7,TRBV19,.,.,TGTGCCAGTAGTATATCGGCAGGGCTTAGCTCCTACGAGCAGTACTTC,CASSISAGLSSYEQYF
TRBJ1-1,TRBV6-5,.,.,TGTGCCAGCAGGTGGGGAGCCGAAGCTTTCTTT,CASRWGAEAFF
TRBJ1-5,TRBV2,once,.,TGTGCCAGCACCCTAACTGGTCAGCCCCAGCATTTT,CASTLTGQPQHF
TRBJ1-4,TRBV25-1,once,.,TGTGCCACCCGTCGCGGGGCTAATGAAAAACTGTTTTTT,CATRRGANEKLFF
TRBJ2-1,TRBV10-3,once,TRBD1,TGTGCCATCAGCACCAGGGGACAGGGGGGTTTCGATGAGCAGTTCTTC,CAISTRGQGGFDEQFF
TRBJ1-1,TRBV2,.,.,TGTGCCAGCAGTGAAGCCGTGGGGGGGTCTGAAGCTTTCTTT,CASSEAVGGSEAFF
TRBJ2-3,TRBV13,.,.,TGTGCCAGCAGCTCCAGTTCAGATACGCAGTATTTT,CASSSSSDTQYF